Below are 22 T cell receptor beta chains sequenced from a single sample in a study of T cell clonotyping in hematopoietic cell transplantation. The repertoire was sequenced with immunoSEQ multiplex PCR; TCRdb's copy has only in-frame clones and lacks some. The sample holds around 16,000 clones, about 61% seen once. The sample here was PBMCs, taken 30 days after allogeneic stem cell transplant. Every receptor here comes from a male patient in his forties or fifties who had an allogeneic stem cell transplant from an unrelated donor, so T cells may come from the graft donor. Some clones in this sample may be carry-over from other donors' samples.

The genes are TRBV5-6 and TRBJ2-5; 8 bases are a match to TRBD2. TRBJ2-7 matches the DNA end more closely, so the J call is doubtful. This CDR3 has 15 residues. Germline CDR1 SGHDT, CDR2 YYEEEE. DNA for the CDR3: TGTGCCAGCAGCCGGGACCGAGGGACTAGAAACGAGCAGTACTTC. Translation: CASSRDRGTRNEQYF.

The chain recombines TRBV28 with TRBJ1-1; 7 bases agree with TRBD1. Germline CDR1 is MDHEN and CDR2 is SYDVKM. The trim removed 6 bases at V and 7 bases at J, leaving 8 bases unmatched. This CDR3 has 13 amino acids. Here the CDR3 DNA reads TGTGCCAGCAGCCCCAGGGGGGGTATTGAAGCTTTCTTT. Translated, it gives CASSPRGGIEAFF.

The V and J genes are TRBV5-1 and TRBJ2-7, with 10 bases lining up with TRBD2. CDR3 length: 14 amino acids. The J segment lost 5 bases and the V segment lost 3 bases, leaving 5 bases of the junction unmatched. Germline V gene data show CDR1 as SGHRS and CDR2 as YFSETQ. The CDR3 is CASSSSGRADEQYF. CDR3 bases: TGCGCCAGCAGCTCCAGCGGGAGGGCGGACGAGCAGTACTTC.

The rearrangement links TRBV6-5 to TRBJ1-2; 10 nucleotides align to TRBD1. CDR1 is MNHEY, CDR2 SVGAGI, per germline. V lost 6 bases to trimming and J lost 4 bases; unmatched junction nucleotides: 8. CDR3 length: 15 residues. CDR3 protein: CASRGRDRGGYGYTF. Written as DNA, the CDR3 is TGTGCCAGCAGGGGTAGGGACAGGGGAGGCTATGGCTACACCTTC.

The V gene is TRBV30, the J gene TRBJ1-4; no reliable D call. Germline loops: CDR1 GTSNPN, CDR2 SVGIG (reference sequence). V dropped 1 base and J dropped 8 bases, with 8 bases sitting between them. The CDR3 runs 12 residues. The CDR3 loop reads CAWSEGREKLFF. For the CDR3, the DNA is TGTGCCTGGAGTGAGGGCAGGGAAAAACTGTTTTTT. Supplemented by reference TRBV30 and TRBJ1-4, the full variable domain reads SQTIHQWPATLVQPVGSPLSLECTVEGTSNPNLYWYRQAAGRGLQLLFYSVGIGQISSEVPQNLSASRPQDRQFILSSKKLLLSDSGFYLCAWSEGREKLFFGSGTQLSVL.

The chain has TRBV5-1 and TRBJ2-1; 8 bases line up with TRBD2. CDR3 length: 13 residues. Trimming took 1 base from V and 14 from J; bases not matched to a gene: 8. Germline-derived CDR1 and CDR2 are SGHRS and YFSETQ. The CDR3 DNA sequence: TGCGCCAGCAGCTTGTCGGGGGGGCCATGGGAGTTCTTC. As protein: CASSLSGGPWEFF. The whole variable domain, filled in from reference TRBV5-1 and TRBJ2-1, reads KAGVTQTPRYLIKTRGQQVTLSCSPISGHRSVSWYQQTPGQGLQFLFEYFSETQRNKGNFPGRFSGRQFSNSRSEMNVSTLELGDSALYLCASSLSGGPWEFFGPGTRLTVL.

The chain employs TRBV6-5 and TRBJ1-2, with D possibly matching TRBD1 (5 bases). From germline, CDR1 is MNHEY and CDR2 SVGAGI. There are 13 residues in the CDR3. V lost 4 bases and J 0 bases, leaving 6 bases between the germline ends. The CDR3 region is CASSSGANYGYTF. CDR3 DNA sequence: TGTGCCAGCAGTTCGGGGGCTAACTATGGCTACACCTTC.

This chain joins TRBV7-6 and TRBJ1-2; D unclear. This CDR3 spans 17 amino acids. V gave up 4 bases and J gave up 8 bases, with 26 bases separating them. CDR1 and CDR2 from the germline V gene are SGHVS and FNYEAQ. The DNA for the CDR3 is TGTGCCAGCAGCTCCGGTCTCGGCCCCCTCGATTTTGGGGGCTACACCTTC. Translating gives CASSSGLGPLDFGGYTF.

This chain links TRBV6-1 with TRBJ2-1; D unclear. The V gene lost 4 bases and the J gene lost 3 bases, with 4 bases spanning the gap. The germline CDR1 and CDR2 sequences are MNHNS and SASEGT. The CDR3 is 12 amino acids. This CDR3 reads CASSVFYNEQFF. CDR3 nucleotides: TGTGCCAGCAGTGTTTTCTACAATGAGCAGTTCTTC.

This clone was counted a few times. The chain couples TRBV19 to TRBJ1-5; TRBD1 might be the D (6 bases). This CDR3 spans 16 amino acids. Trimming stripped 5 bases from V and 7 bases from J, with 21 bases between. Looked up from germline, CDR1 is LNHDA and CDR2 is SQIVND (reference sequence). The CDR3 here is CASSAHREGLKQPQHF. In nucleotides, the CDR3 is TGTGCCAGTAGTGCCCACAGGGAGGGCCTAAAGCAGCCCCAGCATTTT.

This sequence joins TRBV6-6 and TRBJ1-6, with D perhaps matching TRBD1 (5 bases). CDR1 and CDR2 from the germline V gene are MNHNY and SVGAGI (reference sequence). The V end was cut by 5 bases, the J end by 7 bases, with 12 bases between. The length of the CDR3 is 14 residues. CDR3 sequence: CASSPEGRNSPLHF. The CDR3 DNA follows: TGTGCCAGCAGTCCCGAGGGGCGGAATTCACCCCTCCACTTT.

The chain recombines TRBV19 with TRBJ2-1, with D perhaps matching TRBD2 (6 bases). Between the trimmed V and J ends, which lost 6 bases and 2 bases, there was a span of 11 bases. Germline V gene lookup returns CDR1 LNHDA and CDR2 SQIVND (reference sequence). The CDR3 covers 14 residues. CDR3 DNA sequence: TGTGCCAGTAGATATAGCGGAACCTACAATGAGCAGTTCTTC. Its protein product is CASRYSGTYNEQFF.

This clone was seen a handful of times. Here the CDR3 reads CATAPGGGAGEKLFF. For the CDR3, the DNA is TGTGCCACGGCCCCCGGCGGGGGGGCGGGTGAAAAACTGTTTTTT. The J gene is TRBJ1-4, the V gene TRBV25-1, with D maybe TRBD1 (6 bases). V was shortened by 10 bases and J by 7 bases, with 22 bases between the two germline ends. Germline-derived CDR1 and CDR2 are MGHDK and SYGVNS. The CDR3 is 15 residues long.

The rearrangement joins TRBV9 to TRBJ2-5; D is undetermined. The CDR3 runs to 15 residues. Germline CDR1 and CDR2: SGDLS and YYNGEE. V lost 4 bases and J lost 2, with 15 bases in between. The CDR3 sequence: CASSTQGLTQETQYF. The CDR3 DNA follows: TGTGCCAGCAGCACACAAGGTTTAACGCAAGAGACCCAGTACTTC.

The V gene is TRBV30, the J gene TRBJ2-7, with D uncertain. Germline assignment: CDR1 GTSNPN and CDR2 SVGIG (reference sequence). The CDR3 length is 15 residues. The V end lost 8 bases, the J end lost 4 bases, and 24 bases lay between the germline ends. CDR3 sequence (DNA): TGTGCCCTCGAGGACGGAGAAGCGTTGGGATACGAGCAGTACTTC. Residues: CALEDGEALGYEQYF.

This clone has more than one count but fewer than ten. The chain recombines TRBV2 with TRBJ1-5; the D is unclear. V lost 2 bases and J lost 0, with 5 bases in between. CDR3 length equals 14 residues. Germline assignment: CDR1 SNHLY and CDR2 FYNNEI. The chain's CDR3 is CASSEIYSNQPQHF. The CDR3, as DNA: TGTGCCAGCAGTGAAATCTATAGCAATCAGCCCCAGCATTTT.

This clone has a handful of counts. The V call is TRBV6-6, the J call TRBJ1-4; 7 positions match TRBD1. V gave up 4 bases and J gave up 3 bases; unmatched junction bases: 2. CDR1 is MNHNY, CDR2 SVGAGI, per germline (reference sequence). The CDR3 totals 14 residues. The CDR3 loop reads CASSFQGANEKLFF. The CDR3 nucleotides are TGTGCCAGCAGTTTTCAGGGGGCTAATGAAAAACTGTTTTTT.

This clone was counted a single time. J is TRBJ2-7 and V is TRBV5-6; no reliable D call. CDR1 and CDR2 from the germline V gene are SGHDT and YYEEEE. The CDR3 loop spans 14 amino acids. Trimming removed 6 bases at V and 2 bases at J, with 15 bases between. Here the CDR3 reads CASTNDLTTYEQYF. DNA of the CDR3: TGTGCCAGCACCAACGACTTGACCACCTACGAGCAGTACTTC.

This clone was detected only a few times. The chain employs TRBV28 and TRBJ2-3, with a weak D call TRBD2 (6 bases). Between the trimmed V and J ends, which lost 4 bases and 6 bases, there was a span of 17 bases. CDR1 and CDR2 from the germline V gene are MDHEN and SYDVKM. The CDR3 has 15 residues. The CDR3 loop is CASSWASGLGDTQYF. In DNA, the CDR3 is TGTGCCAGCAGTTGGGCGAGCGGGCTAGGGGATACGCAGTATTTT.

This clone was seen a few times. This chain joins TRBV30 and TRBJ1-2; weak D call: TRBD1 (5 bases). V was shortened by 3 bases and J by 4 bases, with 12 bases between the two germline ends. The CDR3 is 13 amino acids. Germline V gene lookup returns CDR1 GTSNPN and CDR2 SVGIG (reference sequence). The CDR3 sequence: CAWRDQGRYGYTF. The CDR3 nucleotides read TGTGCCTGGAGGGACCAGGGACGCTATGGCTACACCTTC. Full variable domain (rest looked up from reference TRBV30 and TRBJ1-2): SQTIHQWPATLVQPVGSPLSLECTVEGTSNPNLYWYRQAAGRGLQLLFYSVGIGQISSEVPQNLSASRPQDRQFILSSKKLLLSDSGFYLCAWRDQGRYGYTFGSGTRLTVV.

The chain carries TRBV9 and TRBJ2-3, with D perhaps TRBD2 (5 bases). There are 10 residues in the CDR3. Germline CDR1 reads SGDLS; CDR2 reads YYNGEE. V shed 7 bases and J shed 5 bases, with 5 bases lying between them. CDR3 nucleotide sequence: TGTGCCAGCGGAGGAGATACGCAGTATTTT. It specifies CASGGDTQYF.

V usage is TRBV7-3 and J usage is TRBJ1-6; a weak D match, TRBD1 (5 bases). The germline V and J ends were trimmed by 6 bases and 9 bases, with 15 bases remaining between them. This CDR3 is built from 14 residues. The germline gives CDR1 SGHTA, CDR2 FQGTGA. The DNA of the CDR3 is TGTGCCAGCAGTGAGGGACCGGCGGGTTCACCCCTCCACTTT. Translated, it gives CASSEGPAGSPLHF.